One sample yielded the 30 T cell receptor beta chains listed below, sequenced in a study of CD8+ T cells in alopecia areata. The treatment is: oral pan-JAK inhibitor, 5-10 mg twice daily. RNA extraction was followed by reverse transcription into cDNA, which acted as the sequencing template. The protocol was immunoSEQ multiplex PCR, while the TCRdb copy is restricted to in-frame clones and leaves out a portion. The table has around 110,000 clones, roughly 84% seen once. Here the sequenced sample was CD8+ T cells sorted from blood, taken at week 24, from a patient treated with tofacitinib. Receptors were obtained from a human donor with alopecia areata.

This chain links TRBV4-3 with TRBJ1-1; D remains ambiguous. Trimming took 1 base from V and 5 from J, leaving 8 bases between them. CDR3 size: 13 residues. Germline V gives CDR1 LGHNA, CDR2 YSLEER. CDR3 residues: CASSQVGRTEAFF. The CDR3 region has the DNA TGCGCCAGCAGCCAAGTAGGGAGGACTGAAGCTTTCTTT.

A word on this clone: A read error may produce the germline difference seen at one junction end. The chain couples TRBV7-7 to TRBJ2-5, with D maybe TRBD1 (5 bases). The CDR3 totals 13 residues. Germline V gene sequence: CDR1 SSHAT, CDR2 FNYEAQ (reference sequence). CDR3 sequence (DNA): TGTGCTAGCAGCTTCGACAGACAAGAGACCCAGTACTTC. Protein product: CASSFDRQETQYF.

In this sample, this clone turned up a few times. CDR3: CSVEDLLTDEQFF. CDR3 bases: TGCAGCGTTGAGGACTTACTCACGGATGAGCAGTTCTTC. This chain joins TRBV29-1 and TRBJ2-1; D is possibly TRBD2 (5 bases). V lost 3 bases and J 8 bases, leaving 14 bases between the germline ends. The germline gives CDR1 SQVTM, CDR2 ANQGSEA. The CDR3 runs 13 residues.

This clone is medium-sized (0.01 to 0.1%) by share. This chain uses TRBV7-9 with TRBJ2-7, with 8 bases that match TRBD2. This CDR3 comprises 16 residues. Trimming cost V 6 bases and J 3 bases; bases outside gene matches: 13. Germline CDR1 SEHNR, CDR2 FQNEAQ (reference sequence). The CDR3, as DNA: TGTGCCAGCAGTAATATAGGCGGGGGGAACCTCTACGAGCAGTACTTC. Residues: CASSNIGGGNLYEQYF. Variable domain in full (rest from reference TRBV7-9 and TRBJ2-7): DTGVSQNPRHKITKRGQNVTFRCDPISEHNRLYWYRQTLGQGPEFLTYFQNEAQLEKSRLLSDRFSAERPKGSFSTLEIQRTEQGDSAMYLCASSNIGGGNLYEQYFGPGTRLTVT.

The rearrangement joins TRBV19 to TRBJ2-2; 8 bases line up with TRBD2. The CDR3 length is 14 residues. J was trimmed by 6 bases and V by 9 bases; bases with no gene match: 9. Germline CDR1 is LNHDA and CDR2 is SQIVND (reference sequence). The CDR3 DNA is TGTGCCAGCGATCGGACTAGCTCTGCCGGGGAGCTGTTTTTT. Protein: CASDRTSSAGELFF.

The rearrangement links TRBV11-3 to TRBJ2-3; D is unresolved. Germline V lookup: CDR1 SGHNT, CDR2 YENEEA. This CDR3 comprises 14 residues. Trimming removed 5 bases at V and 3 bases at J, with 12 bases between. The CDR3 coding sequence is TGTGCCAGCAGCCCTAGTGGGCTAACAGATACGCAGTATTTT. It specifies CASSPSGLTDTQYF.

The chain joins TRBV27 to TRBJ2-1, with TRBD1 as a possible D gene (6 bases). Trimming cost V 6 bases and J 9 bases, with 18 bases left between them. CDR3 length equals 14 residues. Germline lookup yields CDR1 MNHEY and CDR2 SMNVEV (reference sequence). The CDR3 sequence is CASSPHTGLVEQFF. The CDR3 DNA sequence: TGTGCCAGCAGCCCCCACACAGGGTTGGTTGAGCAGTTCTTC.

In this sample, this clone turned up once. The chain carries TRBV7-2 and TRBJ2-7; D gene ambiguous. CDR1 SGHTA and CDR2 FQGNSA come from the germline V gene. The V and J ends lost 3 bases and 2 bases respectively, with 14 bases between them. CDR3 length: 15 residues. The CDR3 sequence: CASSFYLGNTYEQYF. In nucleotides, the CDR3 is TGTGCCAGCAGCTTCTACCTTGGGAATACCTACGAGCAGTACTTC. The entire variable domain, with the rest obtained from reference TRBV7-2 and TRBJ2-7, is as follows: GAGVSQSPSNKVTEKGKDVELRCDPISGHTALYWYRQSLGQGLEFLIYFQGNSAPDKSGLPSDRFSAERTGGSVSTLTIQRTQQEDSAVYLCASSFYLGNTYEQYFGPGTRLTVT.

The rearrangement uses TRBV18 and TRBJ1-1; TRBD1 aligns across 7 bases. The CDR3 extends over 14 amino acids. Germline lookup yields CDR1 KGHSH and CDR2 LQKENI. The junction had 5 bases not matched to a gene; V was cut back by 5 bases and J by 2 bases. As DNA, the CDR3 is TGTGCCAGCTCATACGGACAGGTCAACACTGAAGCTTTCTTT. It translates to CASSYGQVNTEAFF.

The J gene is TRBJ2-3, the V gene TRBV2; 9 bases agree with TRBD1. The junction had 5 bases not matched to a gene; V was cut back by 8 bases and J by 2 bases. CDR1 and CDR2 from the germline V gene are SNHLY and FYNNEI. The CDR3 runs 14 residues. The CDR3 DNA is TGTGCCAGCGACAGGGGGGTTAACACAGATACGCAGTATTTT. Protein product: CASDRGVNTDTQYF.

This clone came up many times. This specimen includes other DNA sequences encoding the same CDR3. This chain links TRBV7-8 with TRBJ2-7; unclear D gene. The germline V gene encodes CDR1 SGHVS and CDR2 FQNEAQ. Trimming pared 5 bases from V and 3 bases from J, leaving 5 bases between. The CDR3 has 11 amino acids. The CDR3 nucleotides read TGTGCCAGCAGCCCTGGCTACGAGCAGTACTTC. It codes for CASSPGYEQYF.

This clone was found once. The chain carries TRBV4-2 and TRBJ2-1; TRBD2 might be the D (5 bases). Trimming pared 0 bases from V and 6 bases from J, leaving 18 bases between. This CDR3 has 17 residues. Germline V gene sequence: CDR1 LGHNA, CDR2 YNFKEQ. As DNA, the CDR3 is TGTGCCAGCAGCCAAGATCTAATAGGACTCCCGCCCAATGAGCAGTTCTTC. Its translation: CASSQDLIGLPPNEQFF.

The chain couples TRBV18 to TRBJ2-5; a weak D match, TRBD2 (5 bases). Trimming pared 6 bases from V and 11 bases from J, leaving 19 bases between. The CDR3 totals 13 residues. From germline, CDR1 is KGHSH and CDR2 LQKENI. CDR3 amino acids: CASSQSGPWEQYF. CDR3 coding DNA: TGTGCCAGCTCCCAATCTGGGCCATGGGAGCAGTACTTC.

The V and J genes are TRBV5-6 and TRBJ2-3, with 10 bases matching TRBD2. Germline V gene sequence: CDR1 SGHDT, CDR2 YYEEEE. The CDR3 has 15 amino acids. Trimming cost V 4 bases and J 0 bases; bases outside gene matches: 2. CDR3 bases: TGTGCCAGCAGCCTAGCGGGGGCTAGCACAGATACGCAGTATTTT. As protein: CASSLAGASTDTQYF.

The chain has TRBV27 and TRBJ1-1; D is unresolved. The CDR3 has 15 residues. CDR1 is MNHEY and CDR2 is SMNVEV in the germline V gene (reference sequence). V lost 5 bases and J lost 5, with 18 bases in between. The CDR3 sequence is CASSPSNSPWTEAFF. For the CDR3, the DNA is TGTGCCAGCAGTCCCTCAAACAGTCCCTGGACTGAAGCTTTCTTT.

The genes are TRBV29-1 and TRBJ1-2; D is uncertain. The germline CDR1 and CDR2 sequences are SQVTM and ANQGSEA. V lost 1 base and J 4 bases, leaving 4 bases between the germline ends. CDR3 size: 11 residues. The CDR3 coding sequence is TGCAGCGTTGAAGTGTCCTATGGCTACACCTTC. Translating gives CSVEVSYGYTF.

The J gene is TRBJ1-2, the V gene TRBV7-9; 10 bases are shared with TRBD1. CDR1 is SEHNR, CDR2 FQNEAQ, per germline (reference sequence). The V gene end was trimmed by 4 bases and the J gene end by 7 bases; junction bases not matched to a gene: 6. The CDR3 contains 14 residues. CDR3: CASSSTTGGVGYTF. The CDR3 region has the DNA TGTGCCAGCAGCTCTACGACAGGGGGCGTTGGCTACACCTTC. Full variable domain (outside the CDR3, taken from reference TRBV7-9 and TRBJ1-2): DTGVSQNPRHKITKRGQNVTFRCDPISEHNRLYWYRQTLGQGPEFLTYFQNEAQLEKSRLLSDRFSAERPKGSFSTLEIQRTEQGDSAMYLCASSSTTGGVGYTFGSGTRLTVV.

The rearrangement links TRBV5-1 to TRBJ2-3; 9 bases are a match to TRBD2. The CDR3 totals 17 residues. The trim removed 0 bases at V and 5 bases at J, leaving 10 bases unmatched. Germline CDR1 SGHRS, CDR2 YFSETQ. Here the CDR3 DNA reads TGCGCCAGCAGCTTGGGTCTAGCGGGACCCGCGGTAGATACGCAGTATTTT. It codes for CASSLGLAGPAVDTQYF.

The chain employs TRBV30 and TRBJ2-1; 11 bases align to TRBD2. V shed 2 bases and J 11 bases; nucleotides not matched to a gene: 14. The germline V gene encodes CDR1 GTSNPN and CDR2 SVGIG (reference sequence). CDR3 length: 16 amino acids. CDR3 in amino acids: CAWSLTTSGEFQKQFF. CDR3 nucleotide sequence: TGTGCCTGGAGTCTAACGACTAGCGGGGAATTTCAGAAGCAGTTCTTC.

V is TRBV2 and J is TRBJ2-7, with 7 bases aligning to TRBD2. Looked up from germline, CDR1 is SNHLY and CDR2 is FYNNEI. J was trimmed by 2 bases and V by 0 bases; bases with no gene match: 10. The CDR3 totals 17 residues. The CDR3 coding sequence is TGTGCCAGCAGTGAAGCGCTTGGGACTACGTACACCTACGAGCAGTACTTC. Encoded protein: CASSEALGTTYTYEQYF.

The V gene is TRBV19, the J gene TRBJ2-7, with D possibly being TRBD2 (6 bases). Germline V CDR1 and CDR2: LNHDA, SQIVND (reference sequence). V was pared by 3 bases and J by 0 bases, with 6 bases between. This CDR3 region has 13 residues. The CDR3 here is CASSMEGSYEQYF. CDR3 coding DNA: TGTGCCAGTAGTATGGAGGGCTCCTACGAGCAGTACTTC.

This clone occurred a few times. The DNA of the CDR3 is TGTGCCAGCAGCTTGGAGGGGACGGACTACACAGATACGCAGTATTTT. Its protein product is CASSLEGTDYTDTQYF. The rearrangement joins TRBV5-6 to TRBJ2-3; D is possibly TRBD2 (6 bases). V was cut by 0 bases and J by 2 bases, with 13 bases left in between. The CDR3 runs 16 residues. In germline, CDR1 is SGHDT, CDR2 YYEEEE. Filled out from reference TRBV5-6 and TRBJ2-3, the complete variable domain reads DAGVTQSPTHLIKTRGQQVTLRCSPKSGHDTVSWYQQALGQGPQFIFQYYEEEERQRGNFPDRFSGHQFPNYSSELNVNALLLGDSALYLCASSLEGTDYTDTQYFGPGTRLTVL.

The V and J genes are TRBV7-2 and TRBJ2-1, with TRBD2 identical over 8 bases. V lost 4 bases and J lost 4; bases outside the gene matches: 12. Germline V gives CDR1 SGHTA, CDR2 FQGNSA. CDR3 size: 17 residues. CDR3 amino acids: CASSSLLLGLGYNEQFF. CDR3 sequence (DNA): TGTGCCAGCAGCTCGTTGTTGTTGGGACTAGGGTACAATGAGCAGTTCTTC.

The chain has TRBV7-9 and TRBJ2-1; the match to TRBD1 covers 8 bases. The CDR3 length is 13 residues. Germline V gene sequence: CDR1 SEHNR, CDR2 FQNEAQ (reference sequence). After removal of 4 bases from V and 7 bases from J, the junction contained 3 bases not matched to a gene. CDR3: CASSSDRVNEQFF. CDR3 DNA sequence: TGTGCCAGCAGCTCGGACAGGGTGAATGAGCAGTTCTTC.

The rearrangement links TRBV5-4 to TRBJ1-1; 9 positions agree with TRBD1. The germline V gene encodes CDR1 SGHNT and CDR2 YYREEE (reference sequence). Unmatched junction bases numbered 7, after V lost 4 bases and J lost 3 bases. This CDR3 is built from 15 residues. The chain's CDR3 is CASSAWDREDTEAFF. The CDR3 bases are TGTGCCAGCAGCGCCTGGGACAGGGAAGACACTGAAGCTTTCTTT.

This clone was counted once. V and J are TRBV4-1 and TRBJ2-3; TRBD2 agrees at 10 bases. V was clipped by 4 bases and J by 2 bases; unmatched bases: 9. The CDR3 is 17 residues long. CDR1 and CDR2 (germline): MGHRA, YSYEKL. The CDR3 DNA sequence: TGCGCCAGCAGCCGCGCTCCTGGACTAGCGGTCACAGATACGCAGTATTTT. It is translated as CASSRAPGLAVTDTQYF.

The chain recombines TRBV10-3 with TRBJ2-1; the match to TRBD2 covers 9 bases. Germline CDR1 reads ENHRY; CDR2 reads SYGVKD. The CDR3 length is 15 residues. V gave up 6 bases and J gave up 5 bases; unmatched junction bases: 8. This chain's CDR3 is CAIRPAGGLHNEQFF. The CDR3 DNA reads as TGTGCCATCAGACCGGCGGGGGGGCTGCACAATGAGCAGTTCTTC.

The chain carries TRBV6-6 and TRBJ2-7; D is perhaps TRBD1 (5 bases). V dropped 2 bases and J dropped 2 bases, with 13 bases sitting between them. In germline, CDR1 is MNHNY, CDR2 SVGAGI (reference sequence). CDR3 length equals 15 residues. This chain's CDR3 is CASSYSQGLAYEQYF. The CDR3 DNA follows: TGTGCCAGCAGTTACAGCCAGGGTTTAGCCTACGAGCAGTACTTC.

This chain links TRBV15 with TRBJ1-5; D remains unclear. Deletions cut 5 bases from V and 1 base from J, with 15 bases between. The CDR3 is 16 amino acids. CDR1 is LNHNV, CDR2 YYDKDF, per germline (reference sequence). The CDR3 DNA is TGTGCCACCAGCTCCAGTGGGGTGGGGAGCAATCAGCCCCAGCATTTT. It is translated as CATSSSGVGSNQPQHF.

The chain recombines TRBV7-8 with TRBJ2-7; 9 bases agree with TRBD1. The V gene end was trimmed by 5 bases and the J gene end by 4 bases; junction bases not matched to a gene: 12. CDR1 and CDR2 (germline): SGHVS, FQNEAQ. CDR3 length: 16 amino acids. Here the CDR3 reads CASSLSIQGAGYEQYF. The CDR3 DNA reads TGTGCCAGCAGCCTTTCGATACAGGGGGCGGGTTACGAGCAGTACTTC.